The clone carrying this TCR beta chain was recorded many times. These data originate in a study of molecular identifiers for immune sequencing clone quantification. V shed 3 bases, J shed 9 bases, and the junction held 7 bases outside the gene matches. Germline V gives CDR1 ENHRY, CDR2 SYGVKD. The CDR3 has 15 residues. TCRdb passed the PCR reads through MiXCR, listing each CDR3 protein once. The sample lists about 630,000 distinct CDR3 sequences, 25% occurring once. The sample was naive CD8+ T cells from blood, with Jurkat cell RNA spiked in. The subset here: FACS-sorted CD8+CD4-CCR7+CD45RA+ naive T cells. The genes are TRBV10-3 and TRBJ2-1; 11 nucleotides line up with TRBD1. This clonotype originated in a human donor in good health. Some libraries in this study had Jurkat cell RNA spiked in. The CDR3 coding sequence is TGTGCCATCAGTGACCTGGGACAGGGGGACGGTGAGCAGTTCTTC. It yields the protein CAISDLGQGDGEQFF.